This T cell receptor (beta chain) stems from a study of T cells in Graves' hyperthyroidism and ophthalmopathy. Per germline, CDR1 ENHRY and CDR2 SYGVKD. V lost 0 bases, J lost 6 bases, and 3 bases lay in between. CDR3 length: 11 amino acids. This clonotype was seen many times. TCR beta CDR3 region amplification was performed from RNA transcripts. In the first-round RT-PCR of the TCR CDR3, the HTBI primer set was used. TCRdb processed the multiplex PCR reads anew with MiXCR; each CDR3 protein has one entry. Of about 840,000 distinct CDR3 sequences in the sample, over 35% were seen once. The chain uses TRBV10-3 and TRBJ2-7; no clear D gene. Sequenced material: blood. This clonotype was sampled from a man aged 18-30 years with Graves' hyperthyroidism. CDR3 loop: CAISESFEQYF. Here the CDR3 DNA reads TGTGCCATCAGTGAGTCGTTCGAGCAGTACTTC.